The 12 T cell receptor beta chains given below trace back to one sample, sequenced in a study of beta chain features in type 1 diabetes (dated by TCRdb to the late 2010s). The library was made by the immunoSEQ multiplex PCR assay. The entire amount of isolated RNA was reverse transcribed using the High Capacity cDNA Reverse Transcription Kit, so the sequenced TCRB transcripts were expressed ones. TCRdb provides this immuneACCESS table in a form limited to in-frame rearrangements. Some clones are lacking; in checked studies, under half of them reflect an unresolved V gene, and why the rest are absent is not known. The sample includes roughly 610,000 clones, with about a sixth observed a single time. Of the sample, about 0.093% falls within the top ten clones. Sample: naive CD4+ T cells from blood. This sample's cell subset or site label indicates: true naive CD4+ T cells. Receptors originate from a man between 18 and 29 years old in good health.

This clone was detected only a few times. This chain joins TRBV28 and TRBJ2-1, with D tentatively TRBD1 (5 bases). Trimming stripped 3 bases from V and 2 bases from J, with 14 bases between. CDR3 size: 16 residues. The V gene's germline CDR1 is MDHEN and CDR2 SYDVKM. The CDR3 reads CASSFGALSAYNEQFF. CDR3 nucleotide sequence: TGTGCCAGCAGTTTTGGGGCCCTGAGTGCCTACAATGAGCAGTTCTTC.

This clone was seen a handful of times. The CDR3 DNA is TGTGCCAGCTCACCGCTTGGGGGAGGCTATGGCTACACCTTC. It translates to CASSPLGGGYGYTF. The J gene is TRBJ1-2, the V gene TRBV18; D might be TRBD1 (5 bases). Per the germline V gene, CDR1 is KGHSH and CDR2 is LQKENI. The CDR3 runs to 14 residues. Trimming left V 3 bases short and J 4 bases short, with 12 bases between.

The V call is TRBV28, the J call TRBJ2-7; D ambiguous. This CDR3 has 10 amino acids. Per germline, CDR1 MDHEN and CDR2 SYDVKM. The ends were cut back, 4 bases at V and 6 bases at J, with 4 bases in the middle. CDR3 bases: TGTGCCAGCAGTTACATCGAGCAGTACTTC. It yields the protein CASSYIEQYF.

This clone was seen more than once but under ten times. The chain links TRBV5-6 to TRBJ2-5; 7 bases fit TRBD1. V trimming: 2 bases; J trimming: 6 bases; junction bases outside the gene matches: 13. Germline assignment: CDR1 SGHDT and CDR2 YYEEEE. This CDR3 comprises 16 residues. For the CDR3, the DNA is TGTGCCAGCAGCTTTAGATCGGGACAGACTATGAAGACCCAGTACTTC. Translating gives CASSFRSGQTMKTQYF. The variable domain in full, completed from reference TRBV5-6 and TRBJ2-5, reads DAGVTQSPTHLIKTRGQQVTLRCSPKSGHDTVSWYQQALGQGPQFIFQYYEEEERQRGNFPDRFSGHQFPNYSSELNVNALLLGDSALYLCASSFRSGQTMKTQYFGPGTRLLVL.

In regard to this clone: This CDR3 is also generated by other DNA sequences in the sample. This rearrangement joins TRBV28 to TRBJ2-6; D not resolved. CDR1 and CDR2 from the germline V gene are MDHEN and SYDVKM. V shed 4 bases and J shed 0 bases, with 7 bases lying between them. The CDR3 extends over 15 amino acids. This CDR3 is CASSSPGSGANVLTF. CDR3 DNA sequence: TGTGCCAGCAGTTCCCCGGGCTCTGGGGCCAACGTCCTGACTTTC. The full variable domain, its missing parts supplied by reference TRBV28 and TRBJ2-6, is DVKVTQSSRYLVKRTGEKVFLECVQDMDHENMFWYRQDPGLGLRLIYFSYDVKMKEKGDIPEGYSVSREKKERFSLILESASTNQTSMYLCASSSPGSGANVLTFGAGSRLTVL.

This clone showed up just a few times. This rearrangement joins TRBV11-3 to TRBJ2-7, with 8 bases that match TRBD1. CDR3 size: 13 residues. Germline V CDR1 and CDR2: SGHNT, YENEEA. J lost 6 bases, V lost 1 base, and 2 bases had no gene match. CDR3 protein: CASSLVTGGEQYF. The DNA of the CDR3 is TGTGCCAGCAGCTTAGTAACAGGGGGCGAGCAGTACTTC.

This clone was seen more than once but under ten times. The chain combines TRBV25-1 with TRBJ1-1; TRBD1 matches at 11 bases. The germline V gene encodes CDR1 MGHDK and CDR2 SYGVNS. The J segment lost 11 bases and the V segment lost 4 bases, leaving 12 bases of the junction unmatched. This CDR3 comprises 15 residues. The CDR3 bases are TGTGCCAGCAGTGTTCAATGGTCGGGACAGGGGGACGCTTTCTTT. It yields the protein CASSVQWSGQGDAFF.

This clone has just a few counts. V is TRBV7-8 and J is TRBJ1-2; D gene uncertain. CDR1 and CDR2 (germline): SGHVS, FQNEAQ. The CDR3 is 14 residues long. The V gene lost 4 bases and the J gene lost 4 bases, with 13 bases spanning the gap. CDR3 loop: CASSSVEGRYGYTF. The CDR3 region has the DNA TGTGCCAGCAGCTCCGTGGAGGGCCGCTATGGCTACACCTTC.

This chain links TRBV11-2 with TRBJ2-2, with TRBD1 identical over 8 bases. This CDR3 has 14 amino acids. Germline V gives CDR1 SGHAT, CDR2 FQNNGV. The junction had 7 bases not matched to a gene; V was cut back by 6 bases and J by 7 bases. CDR3: CASSPQGVVGELFF. The CDR3 region has the DNA TGTGCCAGCAGTCCACAGGGGGTCGTCGGGGAGCTGTTTTTT.

This clone was seen a few times. The rearrangement uses TRBV30 and TRBJ2-1; D assignment may be TRBD1 or TRBD2 (5 bases each). CDR3 length equals 14 residues. Trimming cost V 4 bases and J 0 bases, with 10 bases left between them. Germline CDR1 is GTSNPN and CDR2 is SVGIG (reference sequence). The CDR3 here is CAWKVGDSYNEQFF. DNA of the CDR3: TGTGCCTGGAAGGTGGGGGACTCCTACAATGAGCAGTTCTTC.

This clone was recorded a few times. Distinct nucleotide sequences in the sample also encode this CDR3. V usage is TRBV29-1 and J usage is TRBJ1-3; TRBD1 matches 7 bases. Unmatched junction bases numbered 0, after V lost 4 bases and J lost 0 bases. This CDR3 region has 13 residues. The germline CDR1 and CDR2 sequences are SQVTM and ANQGSEA. In nucleotides, the CDR3 is TGCAGCGTTGGACAGGGCTCTGGAAACACCATATATTTT. It yields the protein CSVGQGSGNTIYF.

V is TRBV18 and J is TRBJ2-2, with TRBD2 matching over 11 bases. CDR1 is KGHSH and CDR2 is LQKENI in the germline V gene. J gave up 1 base and V 4 bases, and 5 bases lay outside the gene matches. The CDR3 spans 17 residues. The CDR3 DNA is TGTGCCAGCTCACTACTGACTAGCGGGGTGAACACCGGGGAGCTGTTTTTT. Amino acids: CASSLLTSGVNTGELFF.